These 29 T cell receptor beta chains were all obtained from the same sample, sequenced in a study of CD8 T cells in ankylosing spondylitis. Notes on the study in general: There was a TCR beta motif, made of 7 or 8 highly homologous variants, that appeared characteristic of ankylosing spondylitis blood.

MiXCR was run by TCRdb on the 5' RACE reads, yielding one entry per CDR3 protein. Seen here are around 890,000 distinct CDR3 sequences, about 10% observed once, and the top ten hold about 0.49%. These TCRs' antigens remain unknown. The sample was blood, either unsorted or a sorted T cell fraction (not recorded which). These TCRs come from a male donor with ankylosing spondylitis.

The V call is TRBV30, the J call TRBJ1-2; weak D call: TRBD1 (5 bases). Between the trimmed V and J ends, which lost 7 bases and 2 bases, there was a span of 23 bases. Germline lookup yields CDR1 GTSNPN and CDR2 SVGIG (reference sequence). The length of the CDR3 is 16 residues. The CDR3 DNA is TGTGCCTCGATCAATGGCGGGTGGGGGGTGAACTATGGCTACACCTTC. It codes for CASINGGWGVNYGYTF.

The chain combines TRBV9 with TRBJ1-1; D may be TRBD1 (5 bases). Per the germline V gene, CDR1 is SGDLS and CDR2 is YYNGEE. The V and J ends lost 0 bases and 8 bases respectively, with 11 bases between them. This CDR3 has 13 residues. The CDR3 DNA reads as TGTGCCAGCAGCGTAGGGGTTTGGGGGGAAGCTTTCTTT. Amino acid sequence: CASSVGVWGEAFF.

The CDR3 DNA sequence: TGTGCCACCAGTGGTCTTACAGGGGTCAATGAGCAGTTCTTC. This encodes CATSGLTGVNEQFF. This chain connects TRBV24-1 to TRBJ2-1; 7 bases are a match to TRBD1. The CDR3 is 14 amino acids. Germline CDR1 is KGHDR and CDR2 is SFDVKD. V dropped 5 bases and J dropped 6; count of bases not matched to a gene: 6.

This clonotype has only a few counts. The rearrangement links TRBV6-1 to TRBJ2-7, with D perhaps TRBD1 (5 bases). The V end lost 5 bases, the J end lost 4 bases, and 12 bases lay between the germline ends. This CDR3 region has 13 residues. Per germline, CDR1 MNHNS and CDR2 SASEGT. DNA of the CDR3: TGTGCCAGCAGTCGACGATCAGGGTACGAGCAGTACTTC. This encodes CASSRRSGYEQYF.

This clonotype was observed a few times. The rearrangement joins TRBV6-2 or TRBV6-3 to TRBJ2-7; D remains ambiguous. The CDR3 has 12 residues. The V gene's germline CDR1 is MNHEY and CDR2 SVGEGT. V was pared by 0 bases and J by 7 bases, with 7 bases between. CDR3 sequence: CASSYSTREQYF. The CDR3 nucleotides are TGTGCCAGCAGTTACTCGACCCGTGAGCAGTACTTC.

This clonotype came up a few times. The chain recombines TRBV4-3 with TRBJ1-2; D call uncertain. The CDR3 runs to 15 residues. Between the trimmed V and J ends, which lost 1 base and 3 bases, there was a span of 12 bases. CDR1 and CDR2 (germline): LGHNA, YSLEER. The CDR3 coding sequence is TGCGCCAGCAGCCAAGTTCTGGGAATCCACTATGGCTACACCTTC. Protein: CASSQVLGIHYGYTF.

In this sample, this clonotype turned up many times. CDR3 amino acids: CASSLTGVRGYTF. The CDR3 nucleotides read TGTGCCAGCAGCTTGACAGGGGTACGAGGCTACACCTTC. V and J are TRBV7-9 and TRBJ1-2; 8 nucleotides line up with TRBD1. Per germline, CDR1 SEHNR and CDR2 FQNEAQ (reference sequence). The CDR3 spans 13 residues. Losses at the gene ends were 3 bases for V and 8 bases for J; bases not matched to a gene: 5. The whole variable domain, remainder taken from reference TRBV7-9 and TRBJ1-2, is DTGVSQNPRHKITKRGQNVTFRCDPISEHNRLYWYRQTLGQGPEFLTYFQNEAQLEKSRLLSDRFSAERPKGSFSTLEIQRTEQGDSAMYLCASSLTGVRGYTFGSGTRLTVV.

V usage is TRBV7-9 and J usage is TRBJ2-5, with 7 bases matching TRBD1. The length of the CDR3 is 15 residues. Looked up from germline, CDR1 is SEHNR and CDR2 is FQNEAQ (reference sequence). V shed 4 bases and J 5 bases; nucleotides not matched to a gene: 10. CDR3 in amino acids: CASSSGRGFTETQYF. Written as DNA, the CDR3 is TGTGCCAGCAGCTCGGGCAGGGGGTTCACGGAGACCCAGTACTTC.

This sequence joins TRBV6-2 or TRBV6-3 and TRBJ2-3; 7 bases line up with TRBD2. The CDR3 is made up of 17 amino acids. Germline lookup yields CDR1 MNHEY and CDR2 SVGEGT. Losses at the gene ends were 8 bases for V and 0 bases for J; bases not matched to a gene: 14. CDR3 in DNA: TGTGCCAGCGGTAGAAGGGCCGGGAGGACTAGCACAGATACGCAGTATTTT. It yields the protein CASGRRAGRTSTDTQYF.

The V and J genes are TRBV2 and TRBJ2-2; 7 bases map to TRBD2. J gave up 5 bases and V 6 bases, and 12 bases lay outside the gene matches. The CDR3 has 16 amino acids. Per germline, CDR1 SNHLY and CDR2 FYNNEI. CDR3 nucleotide sequence: TGTGCCAGCAGGCCGGGCCGGACCGGGAGGACCGGGGAGCTGTTTTTT. Translating gives CASRPGRTGRTGELFF.

This clonotype was seen more than once but under ten times. This chain uses TRBV6-1 with TRBJ2-3; D tentatively reads TRBD1 or TRBD2 (5 bases each). Trimming took 6 bases from V and 2 from J, leaving 18 bases between them. In germline, CDR1 is MNHNS, CDR2 SASEGT. The CDR3 runs 16 residues. The CDR3 coding sequence is TGTGCCAGCAGATTGAGGCCCCGAGGGACCACAGATACGCAGTATTTT. This encodes CASRLRPRGTTDTQYF.

As concerns this clonotype: This clone may be a read error of a much larger clone one base away. The chain is built from TRBV7-9 and TRBJ2-2; no clear D gene. Germline CDR1 reads SEHNR; CDR2 reads FQNEAQ (reference sequence). This CDR3 comprises 13 residues. V dropped 6 bases and J dropped 4 bases, with 9 bases sitting between them. CDR3 sequence: CASRSDGTGELFF. As DNA, the CDR3 is TGTGCCAGCAGATCGGACGGCACCGGGGAGCTGTTTTTT.

This clonotype was detected a few times. The V gene is TRBV20-1, the J gene TRBJ2-3; 12 bases map to TRBD2. Looked up from germline, CDR1 is DFQATT and CDR2 is SNEGSKA (reference sequence). V was pared by 3 bases and J by 2 bases, with 3 bases of the junction left unmatched. This CDR3 is built from 15 residues. This CDR3 reads CSARRTSGITDTQYF. For the CDR3, the DNA is TGCAGTGCTAGGAGGACTAGCGGGATCACAGATACGCAGTATTTT.

This chain links TRBV7-2 with TRBJ2-7, with D unresolved. In germline, CDR1 is SGHTA, CDR2 FQGNSA. The length of the CDR3 is 15 residues. V was shortened by 5 bases and J by 0 bases, with 14 bases between the two germline ends. The CDR3 here is CASSAQSRGSYEQYF. The CDR3 nucleotides are TGTGCCAGCAGCGCTCAGTCGCGAGGCTCCTACGAGCAGTACTTC. Supplemented by reference TRBV7-2 and TRBJ2-7, the full variable domain reads GAGVSQSPSNKVTEKGKDVELRCDPISGHTALYWYRQSLGQGLEFLIYFQGNSAPDKSGLPSDRFSAERTGGSVSTLTIQRTQQEDSAVYLCASSAQSRGSYEQYFGPGTRLTVT.

The sample holds a few counts of this clonotype. The V gene is TRBV20-1, the J gene TRBJ1-3; weak D call: TRBD1 (6 bases). CDR1 and CDR2 (germline): DFQATT, SNEGSKA (reference sequence). V was cut by 5 bases and J by 0 bases, with 23 bases left in between. CDR3 length: 18 amino acids. The CDR3 region has the DNA TGCAGTGCTGTTAGGACAGACCTTATTACCAGCTCTGGAAACACCATATATTTT. This gives the protein CSAVRTDLITSSGNTIYF.

At least ten counts were recorded for this clonotype. The chain uses TRBV5-1 and TRBJ2-7; D is perhaps TRBD1 (6 bases). V lost 7 bases and J lost 3, with 17 bases in between. The CDR3 totals 14 residues. Germline V gives CDR1 SGHRS, CDR2 YFSETQ. CDR3 sequence: CASSRTVGHYEQYF. In DNA form, the CDR3 reads TGCGCCAGCTCTAGGACAGTTGGACACTACGAGCAGTACTTC.

This clonotype was seen more than once but under ten times. This chain links TRBV5-6 with TRBJ2-5; D is possibly TRBD2 (6 bases). Germline assignment: CDR1 SGHDT and CDR2 YYEEEE. The CDR3 is made up of 13 amino acids. V was pared by 3 bases and J by 4 bases, with 10 bases between. The CDR3 coding sequence is TGTGCCAGCAGCTATGGGGGGTCAGAGACCCAGTACTTC. This translates into CASSYGGSETQYF.

Many counts were recorded for this clonotype. The chain carries TRBV20-1 and TRBJ2-7; D call uncertain. CDR1 DFQATT and CDR2 SNEGSKA come from the germline V gene (reference sequence). Trimming cost V 8 bases and J 2 bases, with 10 bases left between them. The CDR3 totals 11 residues. CDR3 nucleotide sequence: TGCAGTTCCTCGCGCACCTACGAGCAGTACTTC. The encoded protein is CSSSRTYEQYF.

The table lists this clonotype with many counts. The chain uses TRBV7-2 and TRBJ2-5; D is uncertain. Between the trimmed V and J ends, which lost 2 bases and 6 bases, there was a span of 7 bases. Germline values: CDR1 SGHTA, CDR2 FQGNSA. The length of the CDR3 is 12 residues. The CDR3 DNA is TGTGCCAGCAGCTTACTCCTGAAGACCCAGTACTTC. This gives the protein CASSLLLKTQYF.

V and J are TRBV6-5 and TRBJ2-7; the D is unclear. Germline V gene data show CDR1 as MNHEY and CDR2 as SVGAGI. The CDR3 consists of 14 residues. The germline V and J ends were trimmed by 2 bases and 1 base, with 9 bases remaining between them. For the CDR3, the DNA is TGTGCCAGCAGTTACACGGTCACATCCTACGAGCAGTACTTC. Translation gives CASSYTVTSYEQYF.

This rearrangement joins TRBV5-1 to TRBJ2-1, with 9 bases aligning to TRBD1. Germline values: CDR1 SGHRS, CDR2 YFSETQ. The J segment lost 10 bases and the V segment lost 0 bases, leaving 8 bases of the junction unmatched. This CDR3 is 15 amino acids long. CDR3 in amino acids: CASSLAGTGIGEQFF. The CDR3 bases are TGCGCCAGCAGCTTGGCCGGGACAGGGATCGGGGAGCAGTTCTTC.

In this sample, this clonotype turned up many times. The chain links TRBV6-5 to TRBJ1-5, with D unclear. V lost 2 bases and J 9 bases, leaving 14 bases between the germline ends. Germline V lookup: CDR1 MNHEY, CDR2 SVGAGI. The CDR3 contains 14 residues. CDR3 loop: CASSYAGEAWPQHF. The CDR3 DNA reads TGTGCCAGCAGTTACGCCGGGGAGGCCTGGCCCCAGCATTTT.

This clonotype occurred many times. This chain joins TRBV29-1 and TRBJ2-4; no clear D gene. V lost 8 bases and J lost 0, with 8 bases in between. The germline V gene encodes CDR1 SQVTM and CDR2 ANQGSEA. This CDR3 contains 12 residues. CDR3 sequence: CSSSVAKNIQYF. CDR3 in DNA: TGCAGCTCCTCGGTAGCCAAAAACATTCAGTACTTC.

In its sample, this clonotype was seen a few times. The rearrangement joins TRBV5-6 to TRBJ2-1; 8 nucleotides line up with TRBD2. Germline lookup yields CDR1 SGHDT and CDR2 YYEEEE. V was pared by 0 bases and J by 10 bases, with 6 bases of the junction left unmatched. This CDR3 spans 14 amino acids. The CDR3 is CASSLVGLAGEQFF. In nucleotides, the CDR3 is TGTGCCAGCAGCTTGGTCGGACTAGCAGGGGAGCAGTTCTTC.

This chain uses TRBV11-2 with TRBJ2-5; D is perhaps TRBD2 (6 bases). V was pared by 3 bases and J by 2 bases, with 16 bases between. The CDR3 totals 16 residues. Germline CDR1 reads SGHAT; CDR2 reads FQNNGV. The CDR3 DNA follows: TGTGCCAGCAGCTTGGGAGCCCTAGCGCCTCAAGAGACCCAGTACTTC. This encodes CASSLGALAPQETQYF.

The sample holds many counts of this clonotype. The chain employs TRBV6-1 and TRBJ2-6, with TRBD1 identical over 7 bases. CDR1 is MNHNS, CDR2 SASEGT, per germline. The CDR3 length is 18 residues. V was pared by 6 bases and J by 0 bases, with 11 bases of the junction left unmatched. The CDR3 DNA reads TGTGCCAGCAGGCGAGGGGGCTTAGGTAGCTCTGGGGCCAACGTCCTGACTTTC. This translates into CASRRGGLGSSGANVLTF.

This clonotype occurred many times. The chain recombines TRBV29-1 with TRBJ2-3, with a possible D match to TRBD2 (5 bases). CDR3 size: 12 residues. Deletions cut 3 bases from V and 4 bases from J, with 8 bases between. CDR1 SQVTM and CDR2 ANQGSEA come from the germline V gene. The CDR3 coding sequence is TGCAGCGTTGAGCGGGCGTCAGATACGCAGTATTTT. Translated: CSVERASDTQYF.

This clonotype was seen more than once but under ten times. The chain is built from TRBV5-4 and TRBJ2-2; no reliable D call. Trimming took 3 bases from V and 0 from J, leaving 9 bases between them. Germline values: CDR1 SGHNT, CDR2 YYREEE (reference sequence). CDR3 length: 15 residues. CDR3 nucleotide sequence: TGTGCCAGCAGCTCGGAAGTCGCGAACACCGGGGAGCTGTTTTTT. Amino acids: CASSSEVANTGELFF.

There are a few counts of this clonotype. The rearrangement links TRBV29-1 to TRBJ1-2; the D gene is possibly TRBD1 (5 bases). CDR1 SQVTM and CDR2 ANQGSEA come from the germline V gene. Trimming removed 4 bases from V and 1 base from J, with 13 bases in between. The CDR3 spans 14 residues. The DNA of the CDR3 is TGCAGCGTTGCCGGGACCGAACTTAACTATGGCTACACCTTC. The encoded protein is CSVAGTELNYGYTF.